This is a list of T cell receptor beta chains from one sample in a study of cytomegalovirus exposure and HLA in healthy donors. Assay: immunoSEQ multiplex PCR; the TCRdb copy retains only in-frame clones and omits some. With tens of thousands of clones in the sample, the ten largest clones hold under 4%. The sample comprised PBMCs. These TCRs come from a female donor in good health and CMV-seropositive. The CDR3 runs from the conserved cysteine through the conserved F or W.

v_call	j_call	cdr3_aa
TRBV14	TRBJ1-1	CASSLGLNTEAFF
TRBV27	TRBJ1-5	CASRSGYGNQPQHF
TRBV5-5	TRBJ2-7	CASSLIAGNRFYEQYF
TRBV2	TRBJ2-7	CASRLSQGGSYEQYF
TRBV19	TRBJ2-7	CASSPPNSYEQYF
TRBV9	TRBJ2-3	CASSVGGTSGATGTQYF
TRBV6-5	TRBJ2-7	CASSSTGMGEQYF
TRBV6-1	TRBJ1-5	CASSQGDRIAAQHF
TRBV28	TRBJ1-4	CASSTLQGPNEKLFF
TRBV7-2	TRBJ2-7	CASSLGAGGVYEQYF
TRBV5-1	TRBJ2-7	CASSPRVAYEQYF
TRBV19	TRBJ1-5	CASSIDHSGRPNQPQHF
TRBV6-5	TRBJ2-7	CASSYSPTYEQYF
TRBV6-6	TRBJ2-4	CASTGLASGNIQYF
TRBV25-1	TRBJ2-2	CASRLAANTGELFF
TRBV5-5	TRBJ1-1	CASSLLTLLNTEAFF
TRBV18	TRBJ2-7	CASSPPGGLAGSYEQYF
TRBV28	TRBJ2-2	CASSLGSGELFF
TRBV7-2	TRBJ2-1	CASSRGLAGASYNEQFF
TRBV19	TRBJ2-7	CASSPGRVEVSHEQYF
TRBV2	TRBJ2-5	CASSENTGGEETQYF
TRBV10-1	TRBJ2-7	CASMLAGTLIYEQYF
TRBV18	TRBJ1-1	CASSPQGANTEAFF
TRBV2	TRBJ1-2	CASSGIGTGRSYTF
TRBV10-3	TRBJ2-3	CAISESGTRTDTQYF
TRBV6-1	TRBJ2-7	CASTSGDSAYEQYF
TRBV6-1	TRBJ1-1	CASSERTGWGNTEAFF
TRBV7-9	TRBJ1-2	CASSRIPGYGYTF
TRBV6-5	TRBJ1-4	CASTNTATNEKLFF
TRBV15	.	CATSREGQESSYEQYF
TRBV29-1	TRBJ1-3	CSVGSRRGSGNTIYF
TRBV5-4	TRBJ2-3	CASRAGTDTDTQYF
TRBV7-8	TRBJ2-7	CASSFGQGPTYEQYF
TRBV7-9	TRBJ2-7	CASSRDRDTYEQYF
TRBV19	TRBJ1-3	CASMAPTRGTIYF
TRBV6-5	TRBJ1-3	CASSYGWGAGNTIYF
TRBV19	TRBJ2-1	CASSRLAGGPYEQFF
TRBV14	TRBJ2-7	CASSQGNSGEQYF
TRBV6-5	TRBJ1-5	CASRQGNNQPQHF
TRBV9	TRBJ2-3	CASSVEGGGTDKQYF
TRBV14	TRBJ2-5	CASSQGFRVPEETQYF
TRBV28	TRBJ2-5	CASSSASGSSETQYF
TRBV5-1	.	CASSLAGDHYEQYF
TRBV25-1	TRBJ2-7	CASSGTGRYEQYF
TRBV6-5	TRBJ1-2	CASSYGGLYGYTF
TRBV6-6	TRBJ1-4	CASRRSILEKLFF
TRBV5-6	TRBJ1-1	CASSELQDRWPPEAFF
TRBV20-1	TRBJ1-2	CSATGGDGYTF
TRBV6-1	TRBJ2-5	CASSVGQPGETQYF
TRBV6-1	TRBJ2-1	CASSGGKGRDSYNEQFF
TRBV15	TRBJ1-3	CATQDRGPRNTIYF
TRBV27	TRBJ2-7	CASSFAGGDLYEQYF
TRBV7-2	TRBJ2-7	CASSFLGAYEQYF
TRBV28	TRBJ1-5	CASSLTGGSNQPQHF
TRBV2	TRBJ2-1	CASRGGQDNEQFF